Included here is one T cell receptor beta chain sequence, with context. The sample holds a few counts of this clone. The clone's antigen remains unknown. Within one base of it there is no much larger clone, and no base qualities were kept. The sample comes from a study of cytomegalovirus exposure and HLA in healthy donors (dated by TCRdb to the late 2010s). As for the study more broadly: In an earlier analysis of around 540 of the donors, approximately 300 Gb of sequence data and about 110 million unique TCR beta sequences from 180 million or so T cells were reported. To predict cytomegalovirus infection status, the study brought together high-throughput TCR immunosequencing, statistical association of individual TCRs with disease status, and machine learning. The study aimed to test whether signatures of past pathogen exposure could be identified by cataloging public T cell receptors. Alongside the repertoire data, information on donor age, sex, ethnicity and CMV serostatus was compiled. The study used immunosequencing to profile the T cell repertoires of approximately 630 subjects and linked those repertoires to cytomegalovirus serostatus. A few DR-DQ haplotypes were treated as single units for association and clustering because of strong linkage in the cohort. HLA typing covered class I and class II loci at four-digit resolution. Every discovery cohort repertoire had been produced on one sequencing platform. The number of typed donors differed by locus: roughly 620-640 for A, B, C, DRB1 and DQB1; some 540 for DQA1; 606 for DPA1; and roughly 470 for DPB1. About 330 gigabases of sequencing data and approximately 91 million unique TCR sequences made up an early release that covered fewer than 650 HLA-typed donors. Rather than using new phenotypic data, the later analysis identified candidate immune exposures from TCR beta sequences and from how often those sequences occurred across donors. Along with the roughly 700-subject first cohort, a separate validation cohort of around 120 different subjects was used. On average, around 200,000 unique TCR beta nucleotide sequences were sequenced per donor among 398 genotyped donors of the cohort, with roughly a sixth of those sequences being non-productive. A later analysis re-analyzed previously published TCR beta repertoires from 650 to 800 donors and added high-resolution HLA genotyping to study TCR occurrence patterns. In an earlier analysis of several hundred of the donors, high-throughput TCR beta sequencing was used to judge whether each TCR beta V gene segment behaved as functional or pseudogenic. The genetic ancestry cluster associated with self-reported Caucasian donors included around 76% of the roughly 360 genotyped donors. A later genetic analysis took genome-wide SNP genotypes for about three fifths of the roughly 700 donors and used that subset as a discovery cohort.

Points the paper makes about the study in general: Compared with equally common non-associated chains, HLA-associated TCR beta chains in a later analysis were more clonally expanded and had lower generation probabilities. The study gave a list of under 200 TCR beta chains associated with cytomegalovirus. The earlier analysis of 587 of the donors excluded roughly 16 rarely observed V segments, including chromosome 9 orphons, because counts were too low. Some IMGT-functional V segments, including TRBV6-2 and TRBV6-3, could not be distinguished by the 87-base-pair reads and were therefore excluded. Assigning TCR associations to individual alleles was difficult when HLA alleles, especially DR and DQ, strongly co-occurred. V-gene and J-gene trimming of TCR beta chains was associated with a missense DCLRE1C variant in a later genetic analysis, and the association was replicated in an independent cohort. Most TCR sequences were seen in very few donors, while some public TCRs were found in many individuals. Because some donors lacked HLA typing at each locus, the association tests relied only on the typed subset. In a later genetic analysis, fewer N-insertions in productive TCRs were reported among donors in an Asian-associated ancestry cluster than the roughly 700-donor mean. The classifier was reported to diagnose cytomegalovirus status with high specificity and sensitivity in both the original cohort and the validation cohort. In a later analysis, most CMV-associated TCR beta chains were found to appear HLA-restricted, with HLA associations seemingly driven largely by CMV exposure. The presence/absence analyses assumed that sequencing depth was roughly uniform across donors, and that assumption may not be true. A further reported finding was that TCR beta sequences accurately predicted the HLA-A and HLA-B alleles for most subjects in the first cohort. At a false discovery rate of 0.05, a later analysis linked some 18,000 TCR beta sequences to specific HLA alleles. Broadly in line with IMGT annotations, most TCR beta V segments showed up in productive rearrangements about 87% or about 30% of the time in an earlier analysis of roughly 590 of the donors. In vitro tests confirmed that a few of the cytomegalovirus-associated TCR beta chains recognize cytomegalovirus antigens. According to a later analysis, parvovirus B19, influenza, CMV and Epstein-Barr virus appeared linked to several top co-occurrence clusters. The sequencing pipeline was judged likely to have produced a cluster of highly shared sequence variants as a technical artifact. CMV serostatus was the only immune exposure information available for the cohort. A later analysis found that TCR association rates varied across HLA loci, with DRB1 alleles showing the most associated TCRs and HLA-C alleles the fewest. The authors suggested that the approach could potentially be extended to other disease states and immunological phenotypes. This cohort had only TCR beta chains sequenced, and the lack of alpha or paired-chain data limited which features could be detected. Correlated functional status among segregating V segments might be attributable to linkage disequilibrium, but an unknown experimental factor could not be ruled out.

The CDR3 runs 16 amino acids, cysteine and phenylalanine included. Only CDR3 DNA is held: 48 bases, read in frame from base 1. CDR1 and CDR2 are read off the germline V gene as MGHRA and YSYEKL. V is trimmed back by 4 bases and J by 4 bases, and the junction contains 11 bases that no gene match accounts for. The method behind the library was the immunoSEQ multiplex PCR assay. For the multiplex PCR, a mixture combining 60 forward primers for TCR Vbeta segments and 13 reverse primers for TCR Jbeta segments was used. The CDR3 region of rearranged TCR beta genes was amplified from genomic DNA with a multiplex PCR assay. The Illumina HiSeq System was used to sequence the amplified TCR beta libraries as 87-base-pair reads. The authors' analysis ran thus. A later analysis tallied tens of millions of unique TCR beta chains across the 666 repertoires, and approximately 12 million of those chains were shared by two or more donors. Raw reads were error-corrected and collapsed into unique sequences by a nearest-neighbor algorithm in which closely related sequences were merged to remove PCR and sequencing errors. Alignment of CDR3 sequences to IMGT reference sequences was used to assign V, D and J gene segments. Each retained sequence needed at least a six-nucleotide match to both a V gene segment and a J gene segment. Rearrangements were called productive when the CDR3 lacked stop codons and stayed in frame with V and J; all others were non-productive. Following IMGT convention, CDR3 was defined as the stretch from the second conserved V-encoded cysteine to the conserved J-encoded phenylalanine. Sequences without an unambiguous match to a single V gene segment were excluded from the earlier analysis of several hundred of the donors. An earlier analysis of under 750 of the donors called V segments functional above 56.7% productive rearrangements and segregating when the between-donor standard deviation exceeded 5%. A statistical classification framework was developed to diagnose cytomegalovirus status using the catalog of TCR beta chain sequences. A later analysis assigned V and J genes by comparing TCR nucleotide sequences with IMGT/GENE-DB human TR gene sequences. The TCRdist pipeline was used in a later analysis to assign CDR3 sequences and most-parsimonious VDJ recombination scenarios. In a later analysis, every TCR beta chain was defined by the combination of its CDR3 amino acid sequence and its V-gene family, and reads without a unique V-gene family were dropped. As a way to deal with suspected cross-contamination and a sequencing artifact, a later analysis dropped 640 or so nucleotide sequences that were highly shared and had low generation probability. A later analysis calculated a clonal expansion index for each public chain from normalized within-repertoire ranks of inferred template counts. In a later analysis, generation probabilities were computed using a VDJ recombination model fitted to out-of-frame rearrangements, and the results were checked against IGoR. Hypergeometric tests were used in a later analysis to score TCR-TCR, TCR-HLA and TCR-CMV co-occurrence, with a repertoire-size bias correction applied to the TCR pairs. In a later analysis, false discovery rates were estimated by permuting HLA or CMV assignments 20 times. A later analysis grouped co-occurring TCRs with DBSCAN, adding TCRdist sequence similarity when clustering within HLA-allele-positive subsets. Repertoires with fewer than 30,000 or more than 120,000 public chains, plus five repertoires with anomalous nucleotide sharing, were excluded from co-occurrence clustering. This is the immuneACCESS table as TCRdb keeps it, with only in-frame sequences that have V and J called. A part of the clones is gone; compared with another copy, unresolved V genes explain less than half, and the rest is unexplained. V, J and clone size are those of that table, while D and trimming were read from the DNA. This sample holds about 180,000 clones; roughly 85% were observed only once. 5% to 7% of the sample is in the top ten clones.

The cohort comprised some 680 healthy bone marrow donors. All cohort members were sampled while nominally healthy, although unrecorded immune exposures were likely present. The donor was CMV seropositive and was included in the group of 300 or so seropositive cohort members. A peripheral blood sample was provided by each donor, and peripheral blood mononuclear cells were used for TCR beta sequencing. Genomic DNA was extracted from the blood cell samples with the Qiagen DNeasy Blood Extraction Kit. The sample was PBMCs. This receptor chain uses TRBV4-1 and TRBJ1-1, and 8 bases in between align with TRBD1. This receptor was identified in a man aged 40-50 years in good health and CMV-seropositive. In nucleotides, the sequence is TGCGCCAGCAGCCTCATACAGGGGGTTAAAAGCACTGAAGCTTTCTTT. The encoded protein is CASSLIQGVKSTEAFF.